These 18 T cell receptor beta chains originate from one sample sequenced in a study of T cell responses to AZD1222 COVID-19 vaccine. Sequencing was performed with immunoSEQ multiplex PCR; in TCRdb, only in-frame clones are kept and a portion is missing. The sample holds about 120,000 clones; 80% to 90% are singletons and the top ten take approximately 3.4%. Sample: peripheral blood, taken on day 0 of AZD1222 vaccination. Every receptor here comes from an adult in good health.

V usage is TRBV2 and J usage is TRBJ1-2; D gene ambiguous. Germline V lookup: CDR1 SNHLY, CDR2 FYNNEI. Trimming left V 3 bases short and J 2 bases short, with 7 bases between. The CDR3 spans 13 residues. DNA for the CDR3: TGTGCCAGCAGTGAGAAGGGAAACTATGGCTACACCTTC. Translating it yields CASSEKGNYGYTF.

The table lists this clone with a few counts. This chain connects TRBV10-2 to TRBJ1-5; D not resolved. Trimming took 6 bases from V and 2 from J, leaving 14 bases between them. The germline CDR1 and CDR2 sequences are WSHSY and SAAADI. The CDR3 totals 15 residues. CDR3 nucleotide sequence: TGCGCCAGCAGCCCTGCCTCGAGGGGCAATCAGCCCCAGCATTTT. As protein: CASSPASRGNQPQHF.

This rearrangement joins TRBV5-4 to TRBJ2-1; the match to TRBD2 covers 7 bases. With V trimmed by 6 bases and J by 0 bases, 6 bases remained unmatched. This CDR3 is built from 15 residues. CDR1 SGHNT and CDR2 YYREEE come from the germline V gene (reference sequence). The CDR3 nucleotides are TGTGCCAGCACCCTGGGGGGGAGCTCCTACAATGAGCAGTTCTTC. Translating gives CASTLGGSSYNEQFF. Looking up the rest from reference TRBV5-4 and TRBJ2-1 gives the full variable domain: ETGVTQSPTHLIKTRGQQVTLRCSSQSGHNTVSWYQQALGQGPQFIFQYYREEENGRGNFPPRFSGLQFPNYSSELNVNALELDDSALYLCASTLGGSSYNEQFFGPGTRLTVL.

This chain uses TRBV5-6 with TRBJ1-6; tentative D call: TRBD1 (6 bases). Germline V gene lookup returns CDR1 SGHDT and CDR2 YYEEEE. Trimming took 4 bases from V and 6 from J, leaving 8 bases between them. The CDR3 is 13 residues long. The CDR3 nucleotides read TGTGCCAGCAGCAAGACAGGTAATTCACCCCTCCACTTT. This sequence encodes CASSKTGNSPLHF.

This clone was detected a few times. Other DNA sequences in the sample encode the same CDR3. The CDR3: CASSYTGDYGYTF. The CDR3 nucleotides are TGTGCCAGCAGTTACACTGGGGATTATGGCTACACCTTC. This chain connects TRBV6-5 to TRBJ1-2, with D uncertain. This CDR3 spans 13 amino acids. Looked up from germline, CDR1 is MNHEY and CDR2 is SVGAGI. The V gene lost 2 bases and the J gene lost 5 bases, with 9 bases spanning the gap.

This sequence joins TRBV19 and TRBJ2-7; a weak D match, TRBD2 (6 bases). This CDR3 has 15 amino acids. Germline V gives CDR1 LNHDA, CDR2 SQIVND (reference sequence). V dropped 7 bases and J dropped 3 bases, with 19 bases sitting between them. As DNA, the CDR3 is TGTGCCAGTATTTGGGGGGACTCGCGTAACTACGAGCAGTACTTC. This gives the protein CASIWGDSRNYEQYF.

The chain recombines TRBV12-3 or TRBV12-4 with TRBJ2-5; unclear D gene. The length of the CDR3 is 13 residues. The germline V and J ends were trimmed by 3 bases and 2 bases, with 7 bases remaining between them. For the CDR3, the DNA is TGTGCCAGCAGTTTTCTCAGACAAGAGACCCAGTACTTC. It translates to CASSFLRQETQYF.

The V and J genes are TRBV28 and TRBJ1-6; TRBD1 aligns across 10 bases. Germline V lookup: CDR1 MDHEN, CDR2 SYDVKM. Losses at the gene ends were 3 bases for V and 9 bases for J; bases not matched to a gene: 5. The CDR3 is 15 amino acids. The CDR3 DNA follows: TGTGCCAGCAGTTTCTTCCGGGACAGGGGTTCACCCCTCCACTTT. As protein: CASSFFRDRGSPLHF.

The CDR3 coding sequence is TGTGCCAGCAGTTACTCGGGGACAGGATCTGGAAACACCATATATTTT. Its translation is CASSYSGTGSGNTIYF. The chain is built from TRBV6-5 and TRBJ1-3, with 8 bases that match TRBD1. The germline CDR1 and CDR2 sequences are MNHEY and SVGAGI. V lost 0 bases to trimming and J lost 1 base; unmatched junction nucleotides: 2. The CDR3 covers 16 residues.

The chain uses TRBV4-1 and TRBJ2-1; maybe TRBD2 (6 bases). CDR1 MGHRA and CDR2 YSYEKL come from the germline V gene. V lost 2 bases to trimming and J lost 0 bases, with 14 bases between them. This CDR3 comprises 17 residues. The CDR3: CASSQRPLRGSYNEQFF. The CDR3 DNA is TGCGCCAGCAGCCAAAGACCCTTGCGGGGCTCCTACAATGAGCAGTTCTTC.

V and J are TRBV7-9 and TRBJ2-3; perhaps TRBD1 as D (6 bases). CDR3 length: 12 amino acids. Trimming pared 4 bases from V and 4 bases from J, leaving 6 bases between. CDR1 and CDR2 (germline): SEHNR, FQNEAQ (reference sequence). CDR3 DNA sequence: TGTGCCAGCAGCTCAGGGGCAGATACGCAGTATTTT. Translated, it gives CASSSGADTQYF.

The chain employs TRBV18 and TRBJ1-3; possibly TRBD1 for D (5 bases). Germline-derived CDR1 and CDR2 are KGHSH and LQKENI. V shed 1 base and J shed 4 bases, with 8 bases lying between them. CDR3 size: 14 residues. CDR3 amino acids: CASSPQAGGNTIYF. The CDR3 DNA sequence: TGTGCCAGCTCACCACAAGCAGGGGGAAACACCATATATTTT.

The CDR3 loop is CASSGPARVMNTEAFF. CDR3 bases: TGTGCCAGCAGCGGCCCAGCCAGGGTGATGAACACTGAAGCTTTCTTT. The gene calls are TRBV28 and TRBJ1-1; D is possibly TRBD1 (5 bases). V was trimmed by 6 bases and J by 0 bases, leaving 17 bases between them. This CDR3 region has 16 residues. The V gene's germline CDR1 is MDHEN and CDR2 SYDVKM.

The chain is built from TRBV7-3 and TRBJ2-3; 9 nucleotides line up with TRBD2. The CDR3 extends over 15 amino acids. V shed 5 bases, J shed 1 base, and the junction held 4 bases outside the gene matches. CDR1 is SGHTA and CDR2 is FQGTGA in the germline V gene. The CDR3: CASSPGLARTDTQYF. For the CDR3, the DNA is TGTGCCAGCAGCCCGGGACTAGCCCGCACAGATACGCAGTATTTT.

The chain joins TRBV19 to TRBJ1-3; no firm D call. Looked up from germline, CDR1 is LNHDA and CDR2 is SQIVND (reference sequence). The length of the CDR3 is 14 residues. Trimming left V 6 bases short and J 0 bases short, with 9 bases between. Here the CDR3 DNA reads TGTGCCAGTAGCCTCCCAGGCTCTGGAAACACCATATATTTT. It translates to CASSLPGSGNTIYF. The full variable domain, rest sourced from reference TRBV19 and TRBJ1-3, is DGGITQSPKYLFRKEGQNVTLSCEQNLNHDAMYWYRQDPGQGLRLIYYSQIVNDFQKGDIAEGYSVSREKKESFPLTVTSAQKNPTAFYLCASSLPGSGNTIYFGEGSWLTVV.

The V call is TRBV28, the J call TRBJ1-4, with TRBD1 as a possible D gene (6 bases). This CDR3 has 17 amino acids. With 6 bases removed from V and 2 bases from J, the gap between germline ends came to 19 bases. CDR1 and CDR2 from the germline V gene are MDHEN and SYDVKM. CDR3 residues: CASSTTTGKGTNEKLFF. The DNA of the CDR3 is TGTGCCAGCAGCACCACCACAGGGAAGGGCACTAATGAAAAACTGTTTTTT. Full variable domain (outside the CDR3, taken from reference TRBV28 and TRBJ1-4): DVKVTQSSRYLVKRTGEKVFLECVQDMDHENMFWYRQDPGLGLRLIYFSYDVKMKEKGDIPEGYSVSREKKERFSLILESASTNQTSMYLCASSTTTGKGTNEKLFFGSGTQLSVL.

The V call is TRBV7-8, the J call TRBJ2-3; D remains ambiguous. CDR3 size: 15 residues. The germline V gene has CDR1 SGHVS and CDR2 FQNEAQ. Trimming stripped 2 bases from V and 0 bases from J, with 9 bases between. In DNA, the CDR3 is TGTGCCAGCAGCTTACCGGCAAGCAGCACAGATACGCAGTATTTT. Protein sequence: CASSLPASSTDTQYF.

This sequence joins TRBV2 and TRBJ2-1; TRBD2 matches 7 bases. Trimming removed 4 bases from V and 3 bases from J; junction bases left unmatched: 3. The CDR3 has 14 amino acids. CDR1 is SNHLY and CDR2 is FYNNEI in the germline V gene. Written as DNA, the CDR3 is TGTGCCAGCAGTGTGGGAGGGCTCTACAATGAGCAGTTCTTC. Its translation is CASSVGGLYNEQFF.